Sequencing of this T cell receptor (beta chain) was carried out in a study of T cell responses to AZD1222 COVID-19 vaccine. This clone was seen just once. Its specificity is unknown. The study, taken as a whole, reports: The study reported that nearly half of spike-specific TCRs target unmutated variant regions. Spike-specific TCR depth and breadth grew after two AZD1222 doses. CD4 TCRs covered the whole spike, strongest at regions 160-218 and 743-854.

This CDR3 is 15 amino acids long. The trim removed 1 base at V and 2 bases at J, leaving 4 bases unmatched. The germline CDR1 and CDR2 sequences are LGHDT and YNNKEL (reference sequence). Generated by immunoSEQ multiplex PCR, the TCRdb table keeps only in-frame clones and is missing some. This sample has approximately 85,000 clones, with 80% to 90% found just once. This specimen consisted of peripheral blood, obtained on day 0 of AZD1222 vaccination. The chain carries TRBV3-1 (or the pseudogene TRBV3-2) and TRBJ2-7; 8 bases align to TRBD1. The TCR was taken from an adult in good health. Here the CDR3 DNA reads TGTGCCAGCAGCCAAGCTGCAGGGGGCCCCTACGAGCAGTACTTC. This gives the protein CASSQAAGGPYEQYF.